This is a list of T cell receptor beta chains from one sample in a study of neoadjuvant nivolumab and ipilimumab in lung cancer. Method: immunoSEQ multiplex PCR; TCRdb's copy keeps in-frame clones and lacks some. Among 13,000 or so clones listed, under 97% were seen once. Sequenced material: peripheral blood, taken after neoadjuvant nivolumab, alone or with ipilimumab, at or shortly before surgery. The source of these receptors is an adult with non-small cell lung cancer. CDR3s include the opening cysteine and the closing phenylalanine or tryptophan. Each record gives: D gene, J gene, V gene, clone size, CDR3 DNA, CDR3 protein. D genes are given only for firm matches. Size is omitted from some rows. Given values are once, few, many or a class for expanded clones.

-,TRBJ2-1,TRBV18,-,TGTGCCAGCTCCAACGGAGTGGCCCCCGATGAGCAGTTCTTC,CASSNGVAPDEQFF
TRBD2,TRBJ2-3,TRBV7-3,-,TGTGCCAGCAGCTTAACGGCTAGCGGGAGTGGCGCAGATACGCAGTATTTT,CASSLTASGSGADTQYF
-,TRBJ1-4,TRBV5-5,-,TGTGCCAGCAGCTTGTTTTCCAGGGGTGAAAAACTGTTTTTT,CASSLFSRGEKLFF
-,TRBJ2-7,TRBV19,-,TGTGCCAGTAGTATATTCGGACATCCCAACGAGCAGTACTTC,CASSIFGHPNEQYF
-,TRBJ2-7,TRBV4-3,-,TGCGCCAGCAGCCAAGGTGGATCAATCACCTACGAGCAGTACTTC,CASSQGGSITYEQYF
-,TRBJ1-2,TRBV9,once,TGTGCCAGCAGCGTTGACAGTAACTATGGCTACACCTTC,CASSVDSNYGYTF
-,TRBJ2-1,TRBV6-5,once,TGTGCCAGCAGTTACTCTTCTGCCTCGGAGCAGTTCTTC,CASSYSSASEQFF
TRBD1,TRBJ2-2,TRBV5-1,-,TGCGCCAGCAGCTCACAGGGGGCGAACACCGGGGAGCTGTTTTTT,CASSSQGANTGELFF
-,TRBJ2-7,TRBV19,-,TGTGCCAGTAGCCTTCAGAGCTCCTACGAGCAGTACTTC,CASSLQSSYEQYF
TRBD1,TRBJ1-2,TRBV4-2,-,TGTGCCAGCAGCCAGAACAGGGGAATCAACTATGGCTACACCTTC,CASSQNRGINYGYTF
TRBD2,TRBJ2-7,TRBV10-1,-,TGCGCCAGCAACCTGACTAGCGGGAGCTCCTACGAGCAGTACTTC,CASNLTSGSSYEQYF
-,TRBJ1-2,TRBV30,-,TGTGCCTGGCGAAGAGGTGGCTACACCTTC,CAWRRGGYTF
-,TRBJ1-5,TRBV11-2,-,TGTGCCTCCGCGCGGGGGGGGATCAATCAGCCCCAGCATTTT,CASARGGINQPQHF
TRBD2,TRBJ2-5,TRBV7-3,-,TGTGCCAGCAGCTTAATGGGGGCCGGGACTAGCGGCCAAGAGACCCAGTACTTC,CASSLMGAGTSGQETQYF
-,TRBJ2-7,TRBV5-1,-,TGCGCCAGCAGTCGGCTTTTTGGTGACTCCTACGAGCAGTACTTC,CASSRLFGDSYEQYF
TRBD1,TRBJ2-5,TRBV7-3,-,TGTGCCAGCAGCTTTAGACAGGGGGGAGCAGAGACCCAGTACTTC,CASSFRQGGAETQYF
TRBD2,TRBJ2-7,TRBV19,-,TGTGCCAGTAGTATAAGACTAGCGGTGGACTACGAGCAGTACTTC,CASSIRLAVDYEQYF
-,TRBJ2-1,TRBV6-5,once,TGTGCCAGCAGTTACGGTACTCCCACCTACAATGAGCAGTTCTTC,CASSYGTPTYNEQFF
-,TRBJ1-2,TRBV27,-,TGTGCCAGCAGGAGCAGGGGCTCTAACTATGGCTACACCTTC,CASRSRGSNYGYTF
-,TRBJ1-5,TRBV2,-,TGTGCCAGCACTACCGACAGGCTGGGCCAGCCCCAGCATTTT,CASTTDRLGQPQHF
TRBD1,TRBJ2-5,TRBV19,-,TGTGCCAGTAGTACCAGACAGGGCCAAGAGACCCAGTACTTC,CASSTRQGQETQYF
-,TRBJ2-5,TRBV9,once,TGTGCCAGCAGCGACCCTTCGGGGATGGGGACCCAGTACTTC,CASSDPSGMGTQYF
TRBD1,TRBJ2-7,TRBV27,once,TGTGCCAGCAGACGTTGCAGGACAGGGGACTGCGAGCAGTACTTC,CASRRCRTGDCEQYF
-,TRBJ1-2,TRBV15,-,TGTGCCACCAGCAGAGATTTCGAACTGATCTATGGCTACACCTTC,CATSRDFELIYGYTF